This T cell receptor beta chain was observed in a study of CD8 T cells in ankylosing spondylitis. TCRdb used MiXCR to reprocess the 5' RACE reads, holding one entry per CDR3 protein. The table records 250,000 to 350,000 distinct CDR3 sequences, about 20% of them present only once. Overall study results and limits: Disease-linked clones, CD8+, were relatively rare in peripheral blood. Significantly higher representation of disease-linked clones was reported for matched ankylosing spondylitis synovial fluid. What appeared characteristic of ankylosing spondylitis blood was a TCR beta motif of 7 or 8 highly homologous variants.

The germline V gene has CDR1 SGHRS and CDR2 YFSETQ. The length of the CDR3 is 14 residues. Trimming pared 5 bases from V and 5 bases from J, leaving 14 bases between. This clonotype came up many times. What it binds is unknown. This chain links TRBV5-1 with TRBJ2-1; the D call may be TRBD1 or TRBD2 (5 bases each). The receptor was derived from a male donor with ankylosing spondylitis or in good health (not recorded which). Input material: blood, either unsorted or a sorted T cell fraction (not recorded which). The DNA for the CDR3 is TGCGCCAGCAGGTCCGGGACGGCTAACAATGAGCAGTTCTTC. As protein: CASRSGTANNEQFF.